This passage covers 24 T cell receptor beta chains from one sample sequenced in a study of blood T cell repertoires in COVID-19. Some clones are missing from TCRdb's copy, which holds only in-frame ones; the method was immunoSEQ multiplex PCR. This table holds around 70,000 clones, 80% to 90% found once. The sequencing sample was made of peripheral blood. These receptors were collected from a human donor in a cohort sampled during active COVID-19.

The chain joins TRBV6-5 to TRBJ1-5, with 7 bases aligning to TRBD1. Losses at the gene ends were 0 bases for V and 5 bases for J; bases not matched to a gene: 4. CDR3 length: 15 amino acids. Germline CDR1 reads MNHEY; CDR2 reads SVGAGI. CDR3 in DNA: TGTGCCAGCAGTTACTCGAGGGACAGCGATCAGCCCCAGCATTTT. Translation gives CASSYSRDSDQPQHF.

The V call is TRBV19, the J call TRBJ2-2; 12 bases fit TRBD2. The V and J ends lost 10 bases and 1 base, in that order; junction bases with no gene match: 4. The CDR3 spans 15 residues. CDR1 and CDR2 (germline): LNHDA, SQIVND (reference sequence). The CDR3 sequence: CATRTSGMNTGELFF. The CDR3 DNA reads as TGTGCCACCCGGACTAGCGGGATGAACACCGGGGAGCTGTTTTTT.

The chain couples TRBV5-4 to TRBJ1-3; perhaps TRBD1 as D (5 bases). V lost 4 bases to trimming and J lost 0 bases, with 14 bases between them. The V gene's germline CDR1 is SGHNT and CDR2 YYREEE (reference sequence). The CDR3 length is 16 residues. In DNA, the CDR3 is TGTGCCAGCAGCGGCGGGACCTCCAACTCTGGAAACACCATATATTTT. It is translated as CASSGGTSNSGNTIYF.

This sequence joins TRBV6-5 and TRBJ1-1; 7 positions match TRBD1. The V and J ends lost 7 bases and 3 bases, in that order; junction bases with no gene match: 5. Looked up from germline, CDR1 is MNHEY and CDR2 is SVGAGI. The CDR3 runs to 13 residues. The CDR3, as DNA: TGTGCCAGCACATCGACAGGGCACACTGAAGCTTTCTTT. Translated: CASTSTGHTEAFF.

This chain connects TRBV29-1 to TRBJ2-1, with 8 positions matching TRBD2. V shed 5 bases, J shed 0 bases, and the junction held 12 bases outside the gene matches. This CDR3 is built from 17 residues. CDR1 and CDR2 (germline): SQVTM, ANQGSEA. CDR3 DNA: TGCAGCGTTATAGGGACTAGACAGTTTAGCTCCTACAATGAGCAGTTCTTC. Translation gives CSVIGTRQFSSYNEQFF.

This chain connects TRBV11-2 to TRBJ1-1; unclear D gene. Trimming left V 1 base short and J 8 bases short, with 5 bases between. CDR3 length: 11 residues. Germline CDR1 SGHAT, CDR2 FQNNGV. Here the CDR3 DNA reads TGTGCCAGCAGCTTAGTAGAGGAAGCTTTCTTT. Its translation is CASSLVEEAFF.

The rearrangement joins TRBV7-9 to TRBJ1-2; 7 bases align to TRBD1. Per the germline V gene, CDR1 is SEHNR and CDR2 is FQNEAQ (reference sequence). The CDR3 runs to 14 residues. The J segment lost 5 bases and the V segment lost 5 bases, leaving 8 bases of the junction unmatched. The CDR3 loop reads CASSPRDSLYGYTF. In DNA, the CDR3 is TGTGCCAGCAGCCCCCGGGACAGTCTTTATGGCTACACCTTC.

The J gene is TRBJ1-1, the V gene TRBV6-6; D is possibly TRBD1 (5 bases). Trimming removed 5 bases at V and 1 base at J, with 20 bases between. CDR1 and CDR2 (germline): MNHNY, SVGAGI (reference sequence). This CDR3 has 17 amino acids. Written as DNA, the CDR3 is TGTGCCAGCAGTCTCACAAGGGGTAGTACAGGGAACACTGAAGCTTTCTTT. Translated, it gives CASSLTRGSTGNTEAFF.

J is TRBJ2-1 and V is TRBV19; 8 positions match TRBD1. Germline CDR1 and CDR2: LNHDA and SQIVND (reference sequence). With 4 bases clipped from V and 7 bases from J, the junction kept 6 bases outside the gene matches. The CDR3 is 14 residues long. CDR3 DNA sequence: TGTGCCAGTAGTAGGACAGGGTCAACAAATGAGCAGTTCTTC. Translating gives CASSRTGSTNEQFF.

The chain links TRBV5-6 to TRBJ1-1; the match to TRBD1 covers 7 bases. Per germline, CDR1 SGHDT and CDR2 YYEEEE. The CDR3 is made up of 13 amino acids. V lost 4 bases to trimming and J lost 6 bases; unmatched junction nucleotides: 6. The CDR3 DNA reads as TGTGCCAGCAGCGTAGGGACAGACGCTGAAGCTTTCTTT. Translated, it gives CASSVGTDAEAFF.

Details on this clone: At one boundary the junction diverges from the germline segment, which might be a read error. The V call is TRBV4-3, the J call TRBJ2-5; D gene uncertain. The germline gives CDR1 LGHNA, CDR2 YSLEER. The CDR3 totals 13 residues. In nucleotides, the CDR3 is TGCGCCAGCAGCCAAGAGTTGCGAGAGGCCCAGTACTTC. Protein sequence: CASSQELREAQYF.

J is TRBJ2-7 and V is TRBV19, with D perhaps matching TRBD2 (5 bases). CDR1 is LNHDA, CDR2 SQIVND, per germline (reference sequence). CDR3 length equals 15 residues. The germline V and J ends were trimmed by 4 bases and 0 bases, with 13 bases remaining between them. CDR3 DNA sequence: TGTGCCAGTAGTACCCTTGGGAGTACCTCCTACGAGCAGTACTTC. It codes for CASSTLGSTSYEQYF.

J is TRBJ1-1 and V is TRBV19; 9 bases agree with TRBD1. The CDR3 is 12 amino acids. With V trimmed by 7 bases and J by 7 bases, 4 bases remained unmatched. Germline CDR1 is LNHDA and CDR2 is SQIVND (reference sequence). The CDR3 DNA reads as TGTGCCAGTAATCGACAGGGGGATGAAGCTTTCTTT. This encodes CASNRQGDEAFF.

The DNA of the CDR3 is TGTGCCAGCAGCTTTGGCCAGGACGAGCAGTACTTC. Protein product: CASSFGQDEQYF. The J gene is TRBJ2-7, the V gene TRBV7-9, with D hard to call. Trimming took 3 bases from V and 5 from J, leaving 8 bases between them. In germline, CDR1 is SEHNR, CDR2 FQNEAQ (reference sequence). CDR3 size: 12 residues.

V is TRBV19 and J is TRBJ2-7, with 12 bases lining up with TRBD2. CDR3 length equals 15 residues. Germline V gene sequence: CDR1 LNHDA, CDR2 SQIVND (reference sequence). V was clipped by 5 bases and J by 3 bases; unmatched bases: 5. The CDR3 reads CASSPRLAGDYEQYF. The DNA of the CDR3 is TGTGCCAGTAGTCCCCGACTAGCGGGGGACTACGAGCAGTACTTC.

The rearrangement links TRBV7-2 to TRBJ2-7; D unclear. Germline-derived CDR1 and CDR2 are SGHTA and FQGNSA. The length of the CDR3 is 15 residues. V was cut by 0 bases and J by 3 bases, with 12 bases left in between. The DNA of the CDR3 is TGTGCCAGCAGCTTAGCCGGTACGAGTGTCTACGAGCAGTACTTC. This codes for CASSLAGTSVYEQYF.

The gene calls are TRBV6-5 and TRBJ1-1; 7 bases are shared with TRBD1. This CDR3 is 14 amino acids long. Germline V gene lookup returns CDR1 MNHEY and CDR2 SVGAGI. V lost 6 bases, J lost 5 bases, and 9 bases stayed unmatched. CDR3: CASSYLTGMTEAFF. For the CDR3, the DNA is TGTGCCAGCAGCTACCTGACAGGGATGACTGAAGCTTTCTTT.

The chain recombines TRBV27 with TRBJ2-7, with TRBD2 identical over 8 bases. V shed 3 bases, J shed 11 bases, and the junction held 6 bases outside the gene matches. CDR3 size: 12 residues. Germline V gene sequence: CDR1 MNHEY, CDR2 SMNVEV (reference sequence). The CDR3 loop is CASSFVGRAEYF. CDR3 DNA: TGTGCCAGCAGTTTTGTCGGGAGGGCGGAGTACTTC.

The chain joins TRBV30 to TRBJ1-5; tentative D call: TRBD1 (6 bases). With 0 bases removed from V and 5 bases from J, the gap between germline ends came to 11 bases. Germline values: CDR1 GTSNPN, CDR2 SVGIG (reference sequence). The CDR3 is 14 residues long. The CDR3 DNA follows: TGTGCCTGGAGTGTACTTAAGGGGGATCAGCCCCAGCATTTT. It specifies CAWSVLKGDQPQHF. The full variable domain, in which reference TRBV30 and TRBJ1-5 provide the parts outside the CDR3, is SQTIHQWPATLVQPVGSPLSLECTVEGTSNPNLYWYRQAAGRGLQLLFYSVGIGQISSEVPQNLSASRPQDRQFILSSKKLLLSDSGFYLCAWSVLKGDQPQHFGDGTRLSIL.

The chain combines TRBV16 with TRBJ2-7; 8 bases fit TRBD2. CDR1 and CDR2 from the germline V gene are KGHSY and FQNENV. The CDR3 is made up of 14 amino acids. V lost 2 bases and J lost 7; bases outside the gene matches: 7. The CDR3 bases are TGTGCCAGCAGCCAAGGACTAGCTTTGGGGGAGCAGTACTTC. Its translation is CASSQGLALGEQYF.

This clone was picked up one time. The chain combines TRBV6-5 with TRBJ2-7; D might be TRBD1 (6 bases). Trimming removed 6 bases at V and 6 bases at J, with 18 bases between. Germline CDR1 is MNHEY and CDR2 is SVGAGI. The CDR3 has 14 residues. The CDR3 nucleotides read TGTGCCAGCAGCCCCAAGACAGGTAGGCTCGAGCAGTACTTC. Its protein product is CASSPKTGRLEQYF.

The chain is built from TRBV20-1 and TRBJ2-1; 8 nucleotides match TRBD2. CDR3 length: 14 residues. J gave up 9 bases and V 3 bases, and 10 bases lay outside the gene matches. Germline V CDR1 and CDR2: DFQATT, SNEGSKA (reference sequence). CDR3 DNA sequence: TGCAGTGCTAGTAAAGCGGGGGAGATCGGTGAGCAGTTCTTC. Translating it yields CSASKAGEIGEQFF.

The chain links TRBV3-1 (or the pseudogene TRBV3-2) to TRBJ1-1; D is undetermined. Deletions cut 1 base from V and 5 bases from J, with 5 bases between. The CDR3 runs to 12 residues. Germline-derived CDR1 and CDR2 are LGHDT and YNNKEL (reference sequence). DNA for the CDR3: TGTGCCAGCAGCCAAGCCCCGACTGAAGCTTTCTTT. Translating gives CASSQAPTEAFF.

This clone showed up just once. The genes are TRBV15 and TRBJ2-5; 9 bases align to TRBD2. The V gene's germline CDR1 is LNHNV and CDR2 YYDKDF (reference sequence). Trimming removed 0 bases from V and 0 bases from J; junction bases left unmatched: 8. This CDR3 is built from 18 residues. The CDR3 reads CATSRDYGSGGYQETQYF. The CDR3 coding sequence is TGTGCCACCAGCAGAGATTACGGTAGCGGGGGCTACCAAGAGACCCAGTACTTC.